This TCR beta chain was observed in a study of cytomegalovirus exposure and HLA in healthy donors. Study conclusions and caveats: With DRB1 most and HLA-C fewest, TCR association rates differed between HLA loci in a later analysis.

Comments on this clone: What it recognizes is unknown.

PCR was performed using 60 Vbeta and 13 Jbeta primers. The method was immunoSEQ multiplex PCR; TCRdb's version includes in-frame clones alone and lacks a portion of them. The sample includes roughly 190,000 clones, around 78% of them seen just once. Looked up from germline, CDR1 is SGDLS and CDR2 is YYNGEE. The CDR3 spans 16 residues. The germline V and J ends were trimmed by 0 bases and 5 bases, with 17 bases remaining between them. The clonotype was recovered from a woman between 25 and 40 years old in good health and CMV-seropositive. Sequenced input: PBMCs. The V gene is TRBV9, the J gene TRBJ2-5, with a tentative D call TRBD1 (6 bases). The CDR3 loop reads CASSVGMQGRGETQYF. Written as DNA, the CDR3 is TGTGCCAGCAGCGTAGGAATGCAGGGGAGAGGGGAGACCCAGTACTTC.